This T cell receptor (beta chain) was sequenced during a study of T cell repertoires in cytomegalovirus infection. Study summary: In public TCR beta signatures, there were indications of both CMV infection and matching HLA type.

Trimming left V 4 bases short and J 0 bases short, with 12 bases between. The CDR3 has 16 amino acids. Germline V CDR1 and CDR2: MGHRA, YSYEKL. This clonotype was seen more than once but under ten times. Its cognate antigen is unknown. From the reads, TCRdb called clonotypes with MiXCR, one entry per CDR3 protein. The sample shows fewer than 550,000 distinct CDR3 sequences, 10% to 12% of them seen only once. Study outcomes and limitations: HLA-C-restricted TCR beta clonotypes specific for CMV led the ex vivo response. Based on cumulative public TCR beta family frequency, carriers of CMV plus the relevant HLA were identified.

Sequences were obtained from PBMCs. This chain connects TRBV4-1 to TRBJ1-4; no clear D gene. This TCR derives from a human donor in good health (CMV status not recorded). Some clones in this sample may be carry-over from other donors' samples. The CDR3 reads CASSLTSWTTNEKLFF. In DNA form, the CDR3 reads TGCGCCAGCAGCCTGACCTCATGGACAACTAATGAAAAACTGTTTTTT.